Only a few counts were recorded for the clone carrying this TCR beta chain. TCRdb ran MiXCR on the RT-PCR reads and lists one entry per CDR3 protein. Of 600,000 to 700,000 distinct CDR3 sequences listed, 11% to 15% are singletons. Germline V gene data show CDR1 as KGHSH and CDR2 as LQKENI. This CDR3 spans 15 amino acids. The junction had 4 bases not matched to a gene; V was cut back by 2 bases and J by 2 bases. The data were obtained in a study of response to subunit inactivated influenza vaccine. V usage is TRBV18 and J usage is TRBJ2-7; 9 nucleotides agree with TRBD2. The source is a man aged 50-59 years who received an inactivated influenza vaccine. Here the sequenced sample was PBMCs from blood, taken around 14 days before vaccination. For the CDR3, the DNA is TGTGCCAGCTCACCATGGGCTAGCGGGACCTACGAGCAGTACTTC. As protein: CASSPWASGTYEQYF.